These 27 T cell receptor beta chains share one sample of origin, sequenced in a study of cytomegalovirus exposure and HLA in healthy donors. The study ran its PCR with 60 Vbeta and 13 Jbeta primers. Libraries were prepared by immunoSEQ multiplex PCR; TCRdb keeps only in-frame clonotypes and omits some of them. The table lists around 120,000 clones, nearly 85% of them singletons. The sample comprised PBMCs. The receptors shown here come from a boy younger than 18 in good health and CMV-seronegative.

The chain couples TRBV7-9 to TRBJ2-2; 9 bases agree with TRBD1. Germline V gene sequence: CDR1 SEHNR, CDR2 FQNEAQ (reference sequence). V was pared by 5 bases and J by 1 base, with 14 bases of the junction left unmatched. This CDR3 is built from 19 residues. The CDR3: CASSHINVWGQGNTGELFF. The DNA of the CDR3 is TGTGCCAGCAGCCACATAAATGTCTGGGGACAGGGGAACACCGGGGAGCTGTTTTTT.

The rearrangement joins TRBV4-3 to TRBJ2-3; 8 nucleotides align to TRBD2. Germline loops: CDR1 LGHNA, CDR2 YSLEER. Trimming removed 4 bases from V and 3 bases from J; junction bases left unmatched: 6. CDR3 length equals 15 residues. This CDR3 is CASSPGAGGTDTQYF. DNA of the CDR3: TGCGCCAGCAGCCCGGGGGCGGGGGGAACAGATACGCAGTATTTT.

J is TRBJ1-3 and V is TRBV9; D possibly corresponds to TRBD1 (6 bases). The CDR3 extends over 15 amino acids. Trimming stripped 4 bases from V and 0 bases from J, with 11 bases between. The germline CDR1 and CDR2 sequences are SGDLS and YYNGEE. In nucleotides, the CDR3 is TGTGCCAGCAGCCCCAGGGGTCCCTCTGGAAACACCATATATTTT. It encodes CASSPRGPSGNTIYF.

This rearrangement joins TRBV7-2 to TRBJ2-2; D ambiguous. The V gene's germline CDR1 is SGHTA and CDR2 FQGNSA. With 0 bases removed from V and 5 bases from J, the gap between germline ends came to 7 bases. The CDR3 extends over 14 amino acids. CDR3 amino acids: CASSLASRTGELFF. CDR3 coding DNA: TGTGCCAGCAGCTTAGCGAGCAGGACCGGGGAGCTGTTTTTT.

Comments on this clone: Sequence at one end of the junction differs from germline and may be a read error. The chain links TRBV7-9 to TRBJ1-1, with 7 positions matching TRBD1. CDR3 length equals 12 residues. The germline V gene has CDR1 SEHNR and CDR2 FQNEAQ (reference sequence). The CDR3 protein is CSSSFGTVEAFF. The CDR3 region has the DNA TGTTCCAGCAGCTTTGGGACAGTTGAAGCTTTCTTT.

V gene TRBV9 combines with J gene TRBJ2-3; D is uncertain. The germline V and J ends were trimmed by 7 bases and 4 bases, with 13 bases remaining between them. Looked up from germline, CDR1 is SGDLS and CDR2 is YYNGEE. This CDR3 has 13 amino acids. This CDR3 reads CASPDSLADTQYF. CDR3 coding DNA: TGTGCCAGCCCCGACTCCCTCGCAGATACGCAGTATTTT.

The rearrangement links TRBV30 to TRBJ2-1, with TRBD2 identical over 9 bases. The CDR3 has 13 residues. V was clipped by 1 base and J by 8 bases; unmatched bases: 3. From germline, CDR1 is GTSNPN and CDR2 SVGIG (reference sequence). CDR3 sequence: CAWSDGTSHEQFF. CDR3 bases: TGTGCCTGGAGTGATGGGACTAGCCATGAGCAGTTCTTC.

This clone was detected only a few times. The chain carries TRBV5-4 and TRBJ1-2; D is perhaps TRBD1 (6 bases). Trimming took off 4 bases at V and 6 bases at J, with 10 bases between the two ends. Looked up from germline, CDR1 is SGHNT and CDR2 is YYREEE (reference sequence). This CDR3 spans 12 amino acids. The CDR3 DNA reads TGTGCCAGCAGCCTCCGGGACAATGGCTACACCTTC. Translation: CASSLRDNGYTF.

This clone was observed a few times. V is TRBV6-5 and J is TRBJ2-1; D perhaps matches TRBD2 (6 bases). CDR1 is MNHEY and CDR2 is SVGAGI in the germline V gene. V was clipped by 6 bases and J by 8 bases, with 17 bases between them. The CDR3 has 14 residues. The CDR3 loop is CASRRGTVVHEQFF. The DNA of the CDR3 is TGTGCCAGCAGGCGCGGGACCGTAGTACATGAGCAGTTCTTC.

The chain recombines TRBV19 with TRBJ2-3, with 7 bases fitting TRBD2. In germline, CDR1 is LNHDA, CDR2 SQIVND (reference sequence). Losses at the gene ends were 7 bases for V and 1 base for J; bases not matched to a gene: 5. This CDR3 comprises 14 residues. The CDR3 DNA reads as TGTGCCAGTAAGATTGCGGGAGGCACAGATACGCAGTATTTT. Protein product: CASKIAGGTDTQYF. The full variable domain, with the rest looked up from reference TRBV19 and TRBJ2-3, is DGGITQSPKYLFRKEGQNVTLSCEQNLNHDAMYWYRQDPGQGLRLIYYSQIVNDFQKGDIAEGYSVSREKKESFPLTVTSAQKNPTAFYLCASKIAGGTDTQYFGPGTRLTVL.

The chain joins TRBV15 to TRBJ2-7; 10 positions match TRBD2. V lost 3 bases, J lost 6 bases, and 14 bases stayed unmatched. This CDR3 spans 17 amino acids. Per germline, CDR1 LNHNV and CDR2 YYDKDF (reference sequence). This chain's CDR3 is CATSRELAGSYGAEQYF. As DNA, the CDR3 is TGTGCCACCAGCAGGGAACTAGCGGGGTCTTACGGCGCCGAGCAGTACTTC. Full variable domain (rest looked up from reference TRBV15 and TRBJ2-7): DAMVIQNPRYQVTQFGKPVTLSCSQTLNHNVMYWYQQKSSQAPKLLFHYYDKDFNNEADTPDNFQSRRPNTSFCFLDIRSPGLGDTAMYLCATSRELAGSYGAEQYFGPGTRLTVT.

The chain's CDR3 is CASSPIRTGFAEKLFF. CDR3 nucleotide sequence: TGTGCCAGCAGCCCCATTCGGACAGGCTTCGCTGAAAAACTGTTTTTT. This chain joins TRBV11-2 and TRBJ1-4, with 7 bases identical to TRBD1. Germline assignment: CDR1 SGHAT and CDR2 FQNNGV. The CDR3 sequence is 16 residues long. V shed 5 bases and J 7 bases; nucleotides not matched to a gene: 13.

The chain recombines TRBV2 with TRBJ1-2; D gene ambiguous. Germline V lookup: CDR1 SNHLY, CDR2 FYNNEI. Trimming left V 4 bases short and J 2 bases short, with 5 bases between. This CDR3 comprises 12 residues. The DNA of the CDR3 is TGTGCCAGCAGTGGGGAGAACTATGGCTACACCTTC. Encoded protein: CASSGENYGYTF.

The CDR3, as DNA: TGCGCCAGCAGCCAAGATATTCAGGTGGGCGGCTACACCTTC. It translates to CASSQDIQVGGYTF. The gene calls are TRBV4-3 and TRBJ1-2; D ambiguous. V was cut by 0 bases and J by 8 bases, with 13 bases left in between. CDR1 and CDR2 from the germline V gene are LGHNA and YSLEER. This CDR3 comprises 14 residues.

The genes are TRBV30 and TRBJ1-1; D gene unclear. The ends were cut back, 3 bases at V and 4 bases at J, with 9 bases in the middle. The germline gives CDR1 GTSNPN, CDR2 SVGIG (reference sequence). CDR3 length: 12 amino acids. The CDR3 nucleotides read TGTGCCTGGAGCGGGGTGGGCACTGAAGCTTTCTTT. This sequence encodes CAWSGVGTEAFF.

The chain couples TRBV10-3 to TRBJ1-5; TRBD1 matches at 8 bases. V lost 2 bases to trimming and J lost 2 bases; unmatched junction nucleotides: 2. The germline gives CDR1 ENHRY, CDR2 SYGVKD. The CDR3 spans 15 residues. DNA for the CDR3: TGTGCCATCAGTGAGGGACAGGGCCGCAATCAGCCCCAGCATTTT. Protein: CAISEGQGRNQPQHF.

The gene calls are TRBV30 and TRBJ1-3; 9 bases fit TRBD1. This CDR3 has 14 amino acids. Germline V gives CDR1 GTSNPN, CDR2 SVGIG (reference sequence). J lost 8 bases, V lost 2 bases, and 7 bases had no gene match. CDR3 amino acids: CAWSPGTGFDTIYF. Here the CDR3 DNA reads TGTGCCTGGAGTCCCGGGACAGGGTTCGACACCATATATTTT.

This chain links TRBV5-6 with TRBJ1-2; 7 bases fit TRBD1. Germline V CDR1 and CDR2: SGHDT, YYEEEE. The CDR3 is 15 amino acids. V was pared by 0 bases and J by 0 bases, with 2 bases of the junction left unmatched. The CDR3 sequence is CASSLAGTANYGYTF. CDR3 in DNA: TGTGCCAGCAGCTTGGCCGGGACAGCTAACTATGGCTACACCTTC.

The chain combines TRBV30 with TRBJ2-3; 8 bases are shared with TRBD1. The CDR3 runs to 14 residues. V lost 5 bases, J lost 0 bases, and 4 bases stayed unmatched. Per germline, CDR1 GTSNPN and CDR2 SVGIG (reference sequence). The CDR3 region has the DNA TGTGCCTGGGCCGGGGACAGGAGCACAGATACGCAGTATTTT. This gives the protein CAWAGDRSTDTQYF.

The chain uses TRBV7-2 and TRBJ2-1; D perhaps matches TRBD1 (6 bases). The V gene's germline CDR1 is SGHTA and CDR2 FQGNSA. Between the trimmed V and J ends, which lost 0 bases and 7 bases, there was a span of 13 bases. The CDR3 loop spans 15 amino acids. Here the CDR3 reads CASSLAGASRNEQFF. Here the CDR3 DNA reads TGTGCCAGCAGCTTAGCGGGGGCTAGTAGGAATGAGCAGTTCTTC.

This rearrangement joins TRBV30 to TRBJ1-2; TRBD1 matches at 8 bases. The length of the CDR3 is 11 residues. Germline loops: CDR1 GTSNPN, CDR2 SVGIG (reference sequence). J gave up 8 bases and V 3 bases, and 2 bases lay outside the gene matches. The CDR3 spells CAWRGQEGYTF. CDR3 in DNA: TGTGCCTGGAGGGGACAGGAAGGCTACACCTTC.

The CDR3 DNA is TGTGCCAGCAGTTTCAGGGTGTCCGGGGAGCTGTTTTTT. It codes for CASSFRVSGELFF. This chain joins TRBV6-5 and TRBJ2-2; weak D call: TRBD1 (5 bases). The germline gives CDR1 MNHEY, CDR2 SVGAGI. The CDR3 loop spans 13 amino acids. V was shortened by 4 bases and J by 6 bases, with 9 bases between the two germline ends.

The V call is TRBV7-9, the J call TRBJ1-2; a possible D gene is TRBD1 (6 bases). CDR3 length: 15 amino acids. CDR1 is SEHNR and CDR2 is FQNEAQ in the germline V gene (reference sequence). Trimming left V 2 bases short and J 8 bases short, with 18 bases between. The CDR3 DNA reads TGTGCCAGCAGCTTAAAGGGGGAGATGGGGATCGGCTACACCTTC. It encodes CASSLKGEMGIGYTF. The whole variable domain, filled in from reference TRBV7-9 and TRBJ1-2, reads DTGVSQNPRHKITKRGQNVTFRCDPISEHNRLYWYRQTLGQGPEFLTYFQNEAQLEKSRLLSDRFSAERPKGSFSTLEIQRTEQGDSAMYLCASSLKGEMGIGYTFGSGTRLTVV.

CDR3 region: CASSQHPGLAGVLHEQFF. CDR3 coding DNA: TGTGCCAGCAGCCAGCACCCGGGACTAGCGGGAGTTTTACATGAGCAGTTCTTC. This chain links TRBV4-2 with TRBJ2-1, with 14 bases matching TRBD2. CDR3 length: 18 residues. CDR1 is LGHNA, CDR2 YNFKEQ, per germline. V shed 3 bases, J shed 8 bases, and the junction held 12 bases outside the gene matches.

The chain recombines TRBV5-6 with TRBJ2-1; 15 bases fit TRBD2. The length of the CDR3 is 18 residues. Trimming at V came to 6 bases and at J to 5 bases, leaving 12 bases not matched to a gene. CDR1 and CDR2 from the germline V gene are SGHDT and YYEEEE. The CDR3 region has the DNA TGTGCCAGCACCGGGACGGGGGGACTAGCGGGAGGACACAATGAGCAGTTCTTC. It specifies CASTGTGGLAGGHNEQFF. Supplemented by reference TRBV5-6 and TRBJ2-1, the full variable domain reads DAGVTQSPTHLIKTRGQQVTLRCSPKSGHDTVSWYQQALGQGPQFIFQYYEEEERQRGNFPDRFSGHQFPNYSSELNVNALLLGDSALYLCASTGTGGLAGGHNEQFFGPGTRLTVL.

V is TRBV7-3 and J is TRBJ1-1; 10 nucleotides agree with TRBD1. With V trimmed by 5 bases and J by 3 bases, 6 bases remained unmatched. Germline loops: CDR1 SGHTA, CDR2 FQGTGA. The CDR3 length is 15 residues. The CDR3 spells CASSPDRGRDTEAFF. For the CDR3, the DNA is TGTGCCAGCAGCCCAGACAGGGGGCGCGACACTGAAGCTTTCTTT.

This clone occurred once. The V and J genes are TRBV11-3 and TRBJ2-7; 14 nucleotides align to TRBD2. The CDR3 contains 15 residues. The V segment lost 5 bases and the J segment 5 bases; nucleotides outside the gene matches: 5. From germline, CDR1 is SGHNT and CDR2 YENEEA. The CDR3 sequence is CASSPGTSGSHEQYF. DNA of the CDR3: TGTGCCAGCAGCCCAGGGACTAGCGGGAGCCACGAGCAGTACTTC.